These T cell receptor beta chains were read from a single sample in a study of T cell changes during pregnancy in multiple sclerosis. Clones were sequenced by immunoSEQ multiplex PCR, and TCRdb holds only the in-frame ones, with some missing. There are more than 95,000 clones in the sample; around nine tenths occur only once, and around 0.84% lies in the top ten. Sequencing used peripheral blood, obtained after pregnancy. These receptors all stem from a female donor with multiple sclerosis, enrolled in a pregnancy study. CDR3s include the opening cysteine and the closing phenylalanine or tryptophan. Each record gives: CDR3 protein, CDR3 DNA, J gene, D gene, clone size, V gene. The D gene is left open where the match is weak. Rows may omit the clone size; those that give it use once, few, many or a size class.

CDR3 protein: CASSPSPWSGGQYEQYF
CDR3 DNA: TGTGCCAGCAGCCCATCCCCGTGGAGCGGGGGACAATACGAGCAGTACTTC
J gene: TRBJ2-7
D gene: TRBD2
clone size: .
V gene: TRBV7-2

CDR3 protein: CASSRLADEQFF
CDR3 DNA: TGTGCCAGCAGCCGACTAGCGGATGAGCAGTTCTTC
J gene: TRBJ2-1
D gene: TRBD2
clone size: once
V gene: TRBV7-3

CDR3 protein: CASSLQGSSYEQYF
CDR3 DNA: TGCGCCAGCAGCTTGCAGGGGTCCTCCTACGAGCAGTACTTC
J gene: TRBJ2-7
D gene: .
clone size: once
V gene: TRBV5-1

CDR3 protein: CSATSGQGMIYEQYF
CDR3 DNA: TGCAGCGCTACTTCAGGACAGGGTATGATTTACGAGCAGTACTTC
J gene: TRBJ2-7
D gene: TRBD1
clone size: .
V gene: TRBV29-1

CDR3 protein: CASSTDLGTGGTDTQYF
CDR3 DNA: TGCGCCAGCAGCACGGACCTCGGGACAGGGGGAACAGATACGCAGTATTTT
J gene: TRBJ2-3
D gene: TRBD1
clone size: .
V gene: TRBV5-1

CDR3 protein: CASSNRGRDSPLHF
CDR3 DNA: TGTGCCAGCAGCAACAGGGGTCGGGATTCACCCCTCCACTTT
J gene: TRBJ1-6
D gene: TRBD1
clone size: few
V gene: TRBV6-1

CDR3 protein: CASSQTGGGGYTF
CDR3 DNA: TGCGCCAGCAGCCAAACAGGGGGCGGCGGCTACACCTTC
J gene: TRBJ1-2
D gene: TRBD1
clone size: .
V gene: TRBV5-1

CDR3 protein: CASSMRGGQGNTGELFF
CDR3 DNA: TGTGCCAGTAGTATGCGAGGGGGACAGGGGAACACCGGGGAGCTGTTTTTT
J gene: TRBJ2-2
D gene: TRBD1
clone size: .
V gene: TRBV19

CDR3 protein: CASPGNYGYTF
CDR3 DNA: TGTGCTTCACCAGGAAACTATGGCTACACCTTC
J gene: TRBJ1-2
D gene: .
clone size: once
V gene: TRBV6-5

CDR3 protein: CASSLHYEQYF
CDR3 DNA: TGTGCCAGCAGCTTACACTACGAGCAGTACTTC
J gene: TRBJ2-7
D gene: .
clone size: .
V gene: TRBV11-2

CDR3 protein: CASSLYHTPQGAYGYTF
CDR3 DNA: TGTGCCAGCAGCTTATACCATACCCCACAGGGGGCGTATGGCTACACCTTC
J gene: TRBJ1-2
D gene: TRBD1
clone size: .
V gene: TRBV11-2

CDR3 protein: CASSQVTGWALGDEQFF
CDR3 DNA: TGTGCCAGCAGCCAGGTTACAGGTTGGGCTTTAGGCGATGAGCAGTTCTTC
J gene: TRBJ2-1
D gene: .
clone size: .
V gene: TRBV4-2

CDR3 protein: CASSSLQGTYEQYF
CDR3 DNA: TGTGCCAGCAGCTCCCTACAGGGGACGTACGAGCAGTACTTC
J gene: TRBJ2-7
D gene: TRBD1
clone size: .
V gene: TRBV7-3

CDR3 protein: CASSSQEKNTEAFF
CDR3 DNA: TGTGCCAGCAGTTCACAGGAAAAGAACACTGAAGCTTTCTTT
J gene: TRBJ1-1
D gene: .
clone size: .
V gene: TRBV27

CDR3 protein: CASSAGTGEVGYTF
CDR3 DNA: TGTGCCAGCAGTGCCGGGACAGGTGAGGTTGGCTACACCTTC
J gene: TRBJ1-2
D gene: TRBD1
clone size: medium-sized
V gene: TRBV6-1

CDR3 protein: CASSRKGTTGGSPLHF
CDR3 DNA: TGTGCCAGTAGTCGAAAGGGCACCACCGGGGGTTCACCCCTCCACTTT
J gene: TRBJ1-6
D gene: .
clone size: .
V gene: TRBV19

CDR3 protein: CASSPGTSRAGDTQYF
CDR3 DNA: TGTGCCAGCAGCCCAGGGACTAGCCGGGCGGGAGATACGCAGTATTTT
J gene: TRBJ2-3
D gene: TRBD2
clone size: .
V gene: TRBV5-4

CDR3 protein: CASSLSLSSGANVLTF
CDR3 DNA: TGTGCCAGCAGTTTATCCCTGAGCTCTGGGGCCAACGTCCTGACTTTC
J gene: TRBJ2-6
D gene: .
clone size: once
V gene: TRBV27

CDR3 protein: CASSQDPGGDYYGYTF
CDR3 DNA: TGCGCCAGCAGCCAAGATCCAGGGGGCGATTACTATGGCTACACCTTC
J gene: TRBJ1-2
D gene: TRBD1
clone size: .
V gene: TRBV4-1

CDR3 protein: CASSVREGRDTQYF
CDR3 DNA: TGTGCCAGCAGCGTACGGGAGGGCCGCGATACGCAGTATTTT
J gene: TRBJ2-3
D gene: TRBD2
clone size: .
V gene: TRBV6-6

CDR3 protein: CASSTGMGYNEQFF
CDR3 DNA: TGTGCCAGTAGTACGGGTATGGGTTACAATGAGCAGTTCTTC
J gene: TRBJ2-1
D gene: .
clone size: .
V gene: TRBV19

CDR3 protein: CASSIGLAGGRELFF
CDR3 DNA: TGTGCCAGCAGTATCGGACTAGCGGGAGGGAGGGAGCTGTTTTTT
J gene: TRBJ2-2
D gene: TRBD2
clone size: .
V gene: TRBV28